This T cell receptor (beta chain) was captured by sequencing in a study of cytomegalovirus exposure and HLA in healthy donors. Both 60 Vbeta primers and 13 Jbeta primers went into the PCR. Measured with immunoSEQ multiplex PCR; TCRdb has only the in-frame clones, and not every one. The sample carries 180,000 or so clones, approximately 80% recorded once. Overall study results and limits: Later on, an analysis showed TCR association rates differing by HLA locus, with DRB1 the most and HLA-C the fewest.

A note on this clone: Antigen unknown.

Germline values: CDR1 KGHSH, CDR2 LQKENI. V lost 3 bases and J 0 bases, leaving 9 bases between the germline ends. CDR3 length: 15 amino acids. The receptor was derived from a female donor in good health and CMV-seronegative. The V and J genes are TRBV18 and TRBJ2-1; D uncertain. Sequencing was performed on PBMCs. CDR3 amino acids: CASSPVQSSYNEQFF. In nucleotides, the CDR3 is TGTGCCAGCTCACCGGTACAGAGCTCCTACAATGAGCAGTTCTTC.